The 13 T cell receptor beta chains presented below share a single source sample, sequenced in a study of blood T cell repertoires in COVID-19. Method: immunoSEQ multiplex PCR; TCRdb's copy keeps in-frame clones and lacks some. The sample gives fewer than 350,000 clones, around nine tenths of which show up once; around 12% is in the top ten. The source material was peripheral blood. The receptor source for this set is a woman in her sixties or seventies with COVID-19, enrolled during active disease.

The CDR3 reads CASRSWGGIADTQYF. The DNA for the CDR3 is TGCGCCAGCAGGTCTTGGGGGGGAATCGCAGATACGCAGTATTTT. J is TRBJ2-3 and V is TRBV4-1; TRBD2 agrees at 7 bases. Germline V lookup: CDR1 MGHRA, CDR2 YSYEKL. The CDR3 runs to 15 residues. V lost 6 bases to trimming and J lost 4 bases; unmatched junction nucleotides: 10.

The J gene is TRBJ2-7, the V gene TRBV19, with a weak D call TRBD2 (6 bases). Germline CDR1 reads LNHDA; CDR2 reads SQIVND (reference sequence). This CDR3 has 13 amino acids. V lost 3 bases and J 4 bases, leaving 10 bases between the germline ends. In DNA, the CDR3 is TGTGCCAGTAGTATGAGGAGGGGATACGAGCAGTACTTC. It codes for CASSMRRGYEQYF.

The chain carries TRBV24-1 and TRBJ1-5; D remains ambiguous. V was cut by 9 bases and J by 3 bases, with 8 bases left in between. In germline, CDR1 is KGHDR, CDR2 SFDVKD. This CDR3 is 12 amino acids long. The CDR3 bases are TGTGCCACCGAGGCCCCCAATCAGCCCCAGCATTTT. Its translation: CATEAPNQPQHF.

This chain joins TRBV7-2 and TRBJ1-1, with D perhaps TRBD1 (5 bases). CDR3 size: 13 residues. V lost 2 bases to trimming and J lost 4 bases, with 8 bases between them. CDR1 and CDR2 (germline): SGHTA, FQGNSA. The chain's CDR3 is CASSLLTATEAFF. CDR3 sequence (DNA): TGTGCCAGCAGCTTACTGACAGCCACTGAAGCTTTCTTT.

The chain carries TRBV30 and TRBJ2-5; TRBD2 matches 11 bases. The J segment lost 5 bases and the V segment lost 5 bases, leaving 13 bases of the junction unmatched. Germline CDR1 reads GTSNPN; CDR2 reads SVGIG (reference sequence). The CDR3 covers 16 residues. This CDR3 is CAWAPGLAVLGETQYF. The CDR3 DNA sequence: TGTGCCTGGGCGCCGGGACTAGCGGTCCTGGGGGAGACCCAGTACTTC.

The rearrangement uses TRBV5-1 and TRBJ1-1; TRBD1 is a possible D gene (6 bases). Germline loops: CDR1 SGHRS, CDR2 YFSETQ. V lost 5 bases and J 0 bases, leaving 17 bases between the germline ends. The CDR3 is 16 amino acids. The CDR3 is CASRRDTDYMNTEAFF. CDR3 DNA: TGCGCCAGCAGAAGGGACACCGACTACATGAACACTGAAGCTTTCTTT.

The chain couples TRBV5-1 to TRBJ1-1; 8 nucleotides agree with TRBD1. Per the germline V gene, CDR1 is SGHRS and CDR2 is YFSETQ. The CDR3 is made up of 15 amino acids. V lost 2 bases and J lost 3; bases outside the gene matches: 6. The CDR3 DNA reads as TGCGCCAGCAGCTTATATGACAGGGGCGACACTGAAGCTTTCTTT. Amino acid sequence: CASSLYDRGDTEAFF.

The chain recombines TRBV7-2 with TRBJ1-2; weak D call: TRBD1 (5 bases). V lost 5 bases and J lost 4, with 17 bases in between. There are 15 residues in the CDR3. CDR1 SGHTA and CDR2 FQGNSA come from the germline V gene. CDR3 in DNA: TGTGCCAGCAGCCTAAGCCCGGGGGTGGGCTATGGCTACACCTTC. Translating gives CASSLSPGVGYGYTF.

The CDR3 nucleotides are TGTGCCAGCAGCGTAGAAGGGACTAGAGCAGATACGCAGTATTTT. This translates into CASSVEGTRADTQYF. This chain connects TRBV9 to TRBJ2-3, with 8 bases fitting TRBD2. This CDR3 contains 15 residues. The junction had 4 bases not matched to a gene; V was cut back by 0 bases and J by 4 bases. The germline gives CDR1 SGDLS, CDR2 YYNGEE.

In its sample, this clone was seen once. The J gene is TRBJ2-7, the V gene TRBV7-9; 9 bases agree with TRBD2. Germline assignment: CDR1 SEHNR and CDR2 FQNEAQ (reference sequence). CDR3 length equals 16 residues. After removal of 1 base from V and 0 bases from J, the junction contained 4 bases not matched to a gene. Here the CDR3 reads CASSLVVTSGSYEQYF. DNA of the CDR3: TGTGCCAGCAGCTTAGTGGTGACTAGCGGCTCCTACGAGCAGTACTTC.

This chain connects TRBV7-3 to TRBJ2-7; TRBD2 aligns across 10 bases. Germline CDR1 SGHTA, CDR2 FQGTGA. CDR3 length: 15 residues. The V gene end was trimmed by 4 bases and the J gene end by 0 bases; junction bases not matched to a gene: 3. CDR3 region: CASSSSGGPSYEQYF. As DNA, the CDR3 is TGTGCCAGCAGCTCTAGCGGGGGACCCTCCTACGAGCAGTACTTC.

The genes are TRBV5-4 and TRBJ1-2; D gene uncertain. Deletions cut 2 bases from V and 4 bases from J, with 12 bases between. Germline V lookup: CDR1 SGHNT, CDR2 YYREEE (reference sequence). The CDR3 spans 14 residues. The CDR3 region is CASSLNGVGYGYTF. The CDR3 bases are TGTGCCAGCAGCTTAAACGGGGTTGGCTATGGCTACACCTTC.

The sample holds one count of this clone. V gene TRBV6-1 combines with J gene TRBJ2-1, with TRBD1 matching over 10 bases. The CDR3 sequence is 16 residues long. The ends lost 4 bases at V and 1 base at J; junction bases unmatched: 4. Germline loops: CDR1 MNHNS, CDR2 SASEGT. DNA for the CDR3: TGTGCCAGCAGTGGGCGACAGGGGGCTTCCTACAATGAGCAGTTCTTC. It codes for CASSGRQGASYNEQFF.